The entry below gives a single TCR beta chain sequence along with its context. The antigen is not known. This record comes from a study of monozygotic twins with cystic fibrosis. The study's findings and limits: Median Simpson clonality of 0.0095 suggested naive T cells predominated. No link emerged between shared CDR3 counts and age, concordance or severity. V usage most resembled the co-twin in 13 of 16 pairs. Monozygotic CF twins shared more identical nucleotide clonotypes than unrelated patients.

Using immunoSEQ multiplex PCR, the repertoire was profiled, and TCRdb retains in-frame clones only, with some absent. The sample consists of around 23,000 clones, 75% to 95% of them appearing once. The sample consisted of blood. This TCR derives from a girl aged 2-9 years with cystic fibrosis.

This CDR3 reads CASSLIVGGPSYNEQFF. CDR3 nucleotides: TGCGCCAGCAGCTTGATTGTAGGGGGACCCTCCTACAATGAGCAGTTCTTC. The V gene is TRBV5-1, the J gene TRBJ2-1; TRBD1 might be the D (6 bases). Trimming took off 1 base at V and 0 bases at J, with 14 bases between the two ends. Germline V CDR1 and CDR2: SGHRS, YFSETQ. This CDR3 is 17 amino acids long.